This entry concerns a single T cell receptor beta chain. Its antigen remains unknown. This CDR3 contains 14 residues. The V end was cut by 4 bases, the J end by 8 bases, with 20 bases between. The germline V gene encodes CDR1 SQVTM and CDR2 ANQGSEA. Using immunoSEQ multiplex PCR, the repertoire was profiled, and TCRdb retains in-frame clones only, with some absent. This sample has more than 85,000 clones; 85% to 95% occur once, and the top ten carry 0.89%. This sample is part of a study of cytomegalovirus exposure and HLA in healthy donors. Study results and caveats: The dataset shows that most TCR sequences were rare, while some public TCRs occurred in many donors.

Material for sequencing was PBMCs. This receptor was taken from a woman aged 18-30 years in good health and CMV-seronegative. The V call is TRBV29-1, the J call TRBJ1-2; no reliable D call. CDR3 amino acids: CSVGNPRVVIGYTF. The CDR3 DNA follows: TGCAGCGTTGGGAACCCGAGGGTGGTCATAGGCTACACCTTC.